What follows are 16 T cell receptor beta chains derived from one specimen sequenced in a study of blood T cells in healthy people across ages. A second 7 to 11 cycle PCR used barcoded and J-beta primers. TCRdb re-called the 5' RACE reads through MiXCR, storing one row per CDR3 protein. The sample has around 800,000 distinct CDR3 sequences; about 55% are singletons. Sequences were obtained from blood. The receptors were gathered from a man at least 80 years old in good health.

V gene TRBV12-5 combines with J gene TRBJ2-1, with 15 bases identical to TRBD2. The J segment lost 9 bases and the V segment lost 0 bases, leaving 6 bases of the junction unmatched. This CDR3 has 17 residues. CDR1 is LGHNT and CDR2 is FRNRAP in the germline V gene. The chain's CDR3 is CASGLVLGLAGGLEQFF. In nucleotides, the CDR3 is TGTGCTAGTGGTTTGGTATTGGGACTAGCGGGAGGTCTTGAGCAGTTCTTC.

The V and J genes are TRBV9 and TRBJ2-7; 7 bases fit TRBD1. In germline, CDR1 is SGDLS, CDR2 YYNGEE. The CDR3 totals 15 residues. V lost 4 bases, J lost 3 bases, and 10 bases stayed unmatched. In nucleotides, the CDR3 is TGTGCCAGCAGCCCCCGACAGGGAATCAGCTACGAGCAGTACTTC. It yields the protein CASSPRQGISYEQYF.

V gene TRBV5-4 combines with J gene TRBJ1-1; maybe TRBD1 (6 bases). Trimming shortened V by 4 bases and J by 4 bases, and 11 bases separated the two germline ends. The CDR3 spans 13 residues. Germline V CDR1 and CDR2: SGHNT, YYREEE (reference sequence). The CDR3 loop reads CASSREGGTEAFF. The CDR3 DNA follows: TGTGCCAGCAGCCGAGAGGGGGGCACTGAAGCTTTCTTT.

A note on this clonotype: At one of its ends the junction is not consistent with the germline gene, which may arise from a read error. This chain uses TRBV20-1 with TRBJ2-3; D is perhaps TRBD1 or TRBD2 (5 bases each). CDR3 size: 13 residues. The germline V gene encodes CDR1 DFQATT and CDR2 SNEGSKA (reference sequence). Written as DNA, the CDR3 is TGCAATGCTAGCCCCCTAGGGGAAGATACGCAGTATTTT. Its translation: CNASPLGEDTQYF.

The chain links TRBV7-6 to TRBJ2-1; 15 bases match TRBD2. The trim removed 5 bases at V and 5 bases at J, leaving 4 bases unmatched. CDR1 and CDR2 from the germline V gene are SGHVS and FNYEAQ. The CDR3 sequence is 16 residues long. DNA of the CDR3: TGTGCCAGCAGCCCCCGGACTAGCGGGAGGGACAATGAGCAGTTCTTC. It is translated as CASSPRTSGRDNEQFF.

Notes on this clonotype: One end of the junction varies from germline; a read error may be responsible. The chain's CDR3 is CVISEYRRDSYNEQFF. The CDR3 coding sequence is TGTGTCATCAGTGAGTACCGGAGAGACTCCTACAATGAGCAGTTCTTC. This sequence joins TRBV10-3 and TRBJ2-1, with D unresolved. This CDR3 has 16 residues. Germline V lookup: CDR1 ENHRY, CDR2 SYGVKD.

The gene calls are TRBV25-1 and TRBJ2-1; 7 bases are a match to TRBD2. The CDR3 loop spans 13 amino acids. V dropped 0 bases and J dropped 9; count of bases not matched to a gene: 2. CDR1 and CDR2 from the germline V gene are MGHDK and SYGVNS. CDR3 protein: CASSEYWGGEQFF. The CDR3 DNA reads as TGTGCCAGCAGTGAATACTGGGGGGGTGAGCAGTTCTTC.

The chain recombines TRBV25-1 with TRBJ2-5, with D hard to call. The CDR3 covers 15 residues. From germline, CDR1 is MGHDK and CDR2 SYGVNS. The ends were cut back, 0 bases at V and 5 bases at J, with 13 bases in the middle. Here the CDR3 DNA reads TGTGCCAGCAGTGAATATTCAAAGGGCGCGGAGACCCAGTACTTC. This encodes CASSEYSKGAETQYF.

This clonotype was observed a few times. The rearrangement uses TRBV7-2 and TRBJ2-5; 7 nucleotides align to TRBD1. V lost 5 bases and J lost 5; bases outside the gene matches: 8. Germline V gives CDR1 SGHTA, CDR2 FQGNSA. This CDR3 comprises 14 residues. The CDR3 sequence is CASSEGQPGETQYF. In DNA form, the CDR3 reads TGTGCCAGCAGCGAGGGACAGCCAGGGGAGACCCAGTACTTC.

The chain combines TRBV4-2 with TRBJ2-1, with D perhaps assigned TRBD1 or TRBD2 (5 bases each). Trimming stripped 0 bases from V and 7 bases from J, with 13 bases between. From germline, CDR1 is LGHNA and CDR2 YNFKEQ. The CDR3 runs to 15 residues. The DNA for the CDR3 is TGTGCCAGCAGCCAAGATCGGCAGGGCGGGAATGAGCAGTTCTTC. This sequence encodes CASSQDRQGGNEQFF.

This clonotype was counted between two and nine times. The gene calls are TRBV12-3 or TRBV12-4 and TRBJ2-1; tentative D call: TRBD1 (5 bases). The V end lost 2 bases, the J end lost 9 bases, and 17 bases lay between the germline ends. This CDR3 has 15 residues. For the CDR3, the DNA is TGTGCCAGCAGTTTATCGCCAATAAGGGGCGTTGAGCAGTTCTTC. This encodes CASSLSPIRGVEQFF.

This clonotype came up a few times. This chain uses TRBV7-9 with TRBJ2-1; tentatively, D is TRBD2 (6 bases). Trimming cost V 1 base and J 8 bases, with 15 bases left between them. This CDR3 has 15 residues. Germline values: CDR1 SEHNR, CDR2 FQNEAQ (reference sequence). CDR3 amino acids: CASSLVRAGVDEQFF. DNA of the CDR3: TGTGCCAGCAGCTTAGTTCGAGCGGGTGTCGATGAGCAGTTCTTC.

The rearrangement links TRBV7-6 to TRBJ2-1, with 10 bases lining up with TRBD2. J gave up 5 bases and V 2 bases, and 9 bases lay outside the gene matches. CDR1 and CDR2 from the germline V gene are SGHVS and FNYEAQ. The CDR3 is 17 amino acids. In DNA form, the CDR3 reads TGTGCCAGCAGCTTACGAAACCGACTAGCGGGCGACAATGAGCAGTTCTTC. It yields the protein CASSLRNRLAGDNEQFF.

The chain combines TRBV28 with TRBJ2-1; TRBD1 matches 8 bases. The CDR3 consists of 15 residues. CDR1 MDHEN and CDR2 SYDVKM come from the germline V gene. With 8 bases clipped from V and 8 bases from J, the junction kept 14 bases outside the gene matches. In DNA form, the CDR3 reads TGTGCCAGCGGGGGCTCCGGGACAGGAGATTATGAGCAGTTCTTC. It encodes CASGGSGTGDYEQFF.

This clonotype has a handful of counts. This chain uses TRBV29-1 with TRBJ2-5; no clear D gene. Germline CDR1 and CDR2: SQVTM and ANQGSEA. The CDR3 has 13 amino acids. V shed 3 bases and J shed 2 bases, with 10 bases lying between them. The CDR3 spells CSVDGPPQETQYF. Here the CDR3 DNA reads TGCAGCGTTGATGGGCCCCCACAAGAGACCCAGTACTTC.

The rearrangement joins TRBV4-2 to TRBJ1-2, with TRBD1 matching 11 bases. V gave up 0 bases and J gave up 8 bases; unmatched junction bases: 8. Looked up from germline, CDR1 is LGHNA and CDR2 is YNFKEQ. This CDR3 contains 16 residues. This CDR3 reads CASSQDPGQGAPGYTF. For the CDR3, the DNA is TGTGCCAGCAGCCAAGATCCCGGACAGGGGGCGCCCGGCTACACCTTC.